This T cell receptor beta chain appears in the sequencing data of a study of blood T cell repertoires in COVID-19. The data were produced by immunoSEQ multiplex PCR, yet TCRdb's version contains in-frame clones alone and is incomplete. The sample lists some 170,000 clones, roughly 90% seen once, with under 5% in the top ten. Sequenced sample: peripheral blood. This receptor was obtained from a woman in her sixties or seventies who had recovered from COVID-19.

The CDR3 loop is CASSRDIDSYEQYF. As DNA, the CDR3 is TGCGCCAGCAGCCGGGACATAGACTCCTACGAGCAGTACTTC. The chain combines TRBV5-1 with TRBJ2-7; possible D gene TRBD1, 6 bases. The germline gives CDR1 SGHRS, CDR2 YFSETQ. CDR3 length: 14 amino acids. With 4 bases removed from V and 0 bases from J, the gap between germline ends came to 11 bases.